Listed below are T cell receptor beta chains from one sample, sequenced in a study of shared clonotypes between healthy human individuals. Data came from immunoSEQ multiplex PCR; TCRdb stores just in-frame clones and leaves some out. The table includes around 700,000 clones, 72% detected once. Specimen: memory CD4+ T cells sorted from blood. Receptors originate from a woman aged 30 to 39 in good health. Both conserved end residues are part of each CDR3. A D gene is named only where the DNA matches it firmly. A clone size is listed for some rows: how often the clone was seen (once, few, many), or a class if it is expanded.

>16|TRBV7-2|.|.|TRBJ2-7
CASSLDEGTSAYEQYF
TGTGCCAGCAGCTTAGATGAGGGGACAAGTGCCTACGAGCAGTACTTC
>13|TRBV6-6|.|.|TRBJ1-1
CASSLQGSTEAFF
TGTGCCAGCAGTTTACAGGGAAGCACTGAAGCTTTCTTT
>16|TRBV19|.|few|TRBJ2-7
CASSTHRDARNYEQYF
TGTGCCAGTAGTACCCACCGCGATGCGCGGAACTACGAGCAGTACTTC
>15|TRBV28|TRBD2|.|TRBJ2-7
CASRGTSGSLYEQYF
TGTGCCAGCAGGGGAACTAGCGGGAGTCTGTACGAGCAGTACTTC
>16|TRBV15|TRBD2|.|TRBJ2-7
CATSGGAGGVSYEQYF
TGTGCCACCAGCGGGGGAGCGGGAGGGGTCTCCTACGAGCAGTACTTC
>15|TRBV28|TRBD2|.|TRBJ2-4
CASSLGGRAKNIQYF
TGTGCCAGCAGTTTAGGCGGGAGAGCCAAAAACATTCAGTACTTC
>11|TRBV10-3|.|.|TRBJ2-5
CAIGEQETQYF
TGTGCCATCGGGGAGCAAGAGACCCAGTACTTC
>16|TRBV11-2|.|.|TRBJ2-7
CASSSHSIGSSYEQYF
TGTGCCAGCAGCTCCCACTCGATAGGTAGCTCCTACGAGCAGTACTTC
>15|TRBV5-1|.|.|TRBJ1-5
CASSLGFGGSQPQHF
TGCGCCAGCAGCTTGGGTTTTGGGGGGAGCCAGCCCCAGCATTTT
>15|TRBV18|.|.|TRBJ2-3
CASSPAGDSTDTQYF
TGTGCCAGCTCACCAGCGGGTGACAGCACAGATACGCAGTATTTT
>15|TRBV5-1|.|.|TRBJ1-4
CASSSNTLGNEKLFF
TGCGCCAGCAGCTCAAATACTTTGGGAAATGAAAAACTGTTTTTT
>14|TRBV2|TRBD1|.|TRBJ2-7
CASRGQGGSYEQYF
TGTGCCAGCAGAGGACAGGGTGGATCCTACGAGCAGTACTTC
>14|TRBV19|.|.|TRBJ2-7
CASSRLGSRDEQYF
TGTGCCAGTAGTAGGCTTGGATCTCGGGACGAGCAGTACTTC
>16|TRBV4-1|TRBD1|.|TRBJ1-4
CASSQDGQGANEKLFF
TGCGCCAGCAGCCAAGATGGTCAGGGGGCTAATGAAAAACTGTTTTTT
>15|TRBV5-4|.|.|TRBJ1-4
CASSFGHGSGEKLFF
TGTGCCAGCAGCTTTGGGCACGGCAGCGGAGAAAAACTGTTTTTT
>14|TRBV19|.|.|TRBJ2-5
CASSIAGRQETQYF
TGTGCCAGTAGTATAGCTGGGCGGCAAGAGACCCAGTACTTC
>15|TRBV29-1|TRBD1|.|TRBJ2-7
CGAGQGAGMTYEQYF
TGCGGAGCGGGACAGGGGGCGGGAATGACCTACGAGCAGTACTTC
>18|TRBV6-1|TRBD2|few|TRBJ2-2
CASSDGRASGMNTGELFF
TGTGCCAGCAGTGACGGGCGGGCTAGCGGTATGAACACCGGGGAGCTGTTTTTT
>12|TRBV28|.|.|TRBJ2-7
CASSLQGSEQYF
TGTGCCAGCAGTTTGCAGGGATCCGAGCAGTACTTC
>16|TRBV7-5|.|.|TRBJ1-2
CASSLATGGANYGYTF
TGTGCCAGCAGCTTAGCGACAGGGGGAGCTAACTATGGCTACACCTTC
>15|TRBV28|TRBD1|once|TRBJ2-7
CASSLTPRDRGGWYF
TGTGCCAGCAGTTTAACCCCGAGGGACAGGGGGGGGTGGTACTTC
>15|TRBV18|.|.|TRBJ2-7
CASSPLLADHGEQYF
TGTGCCAGCTCACCGTTGCTAGCCGACCACGGCGAGCAGTACTTC